This T cell receptor beta chain derives from a study of T cell repertoires in cytomegalovirus infection. At the level of the study: Selected CMV epitopes included recently identified HLA-C-restricted ones as well as well-studied HLA-B-restricted ones. Indicated by public TCR beta signatures were CMV infection and matching HLA type.

This clonotype appeared once. What it binds is unknown. Notes on the study in general: CMV-specific HLA-C-restricted TCR beta clonotypes dominated the ex vivo response.

TCRdb redid the calling of the reads with MiXCR, one entry per CDR3 protein. The sample contains under 300,000 distinct CDR3 sequences, 22% of which appear only once. Trimming cost V 0 bases and J 6 bases, with 15 bases left between them. The CDR3 spans 15 residues. Germline lookup yields CDR1 MNHEY and CDR2 SVGEGT. This clonotype was sampled from a human donor in good health (CMV status not recorded). Some clones in this sample may be carry-over from other donors' samples. This chain uses TRBV6-2 or TRBV6-3 with TRBJ2-7, with a possible D match to TRBD1 (5 bases). The material sequenced was cultured PBMCs, taken from culture after CMV antigen stimulation. The CDR3 region is CASSYSETVRGEQYV. As DNA, the CDR3 is TGTGCCAGCAGTTACTCGGAGACAGTAAGAGGCGAGCAGTACGTC.